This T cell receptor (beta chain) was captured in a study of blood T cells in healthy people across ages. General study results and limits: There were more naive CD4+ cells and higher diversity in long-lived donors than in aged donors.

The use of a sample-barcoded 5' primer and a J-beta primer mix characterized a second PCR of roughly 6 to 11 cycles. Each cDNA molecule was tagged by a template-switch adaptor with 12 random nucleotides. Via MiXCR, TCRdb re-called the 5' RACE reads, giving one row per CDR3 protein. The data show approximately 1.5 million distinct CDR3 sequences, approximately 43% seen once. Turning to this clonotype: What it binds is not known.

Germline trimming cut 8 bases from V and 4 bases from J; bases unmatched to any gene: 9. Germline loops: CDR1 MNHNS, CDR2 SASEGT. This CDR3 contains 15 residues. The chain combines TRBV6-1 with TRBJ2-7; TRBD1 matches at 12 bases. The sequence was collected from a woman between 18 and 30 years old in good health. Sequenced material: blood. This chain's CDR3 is CASRNPGQGAYEQYF. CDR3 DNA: TGTGCCAGCCGAAATCCGGGACAGGGGGCTTACGAGCAGTACTTC.